This entry is about one T cell receptor beta chain. With V trimmed by 5 bases and J by 3 bases, 5 bases remained unmatched. CDR3 size: 14 residues. Germline V lookup: CDR1 MNHEY, CDR2 SVGAGI. Using immunoSEQ multiplex PCR, the repertoire was profiled, and TCRdb retains in-frame clones only, with some absent. The table lists around 69,000 clones, approximately 97% of them singletons, with approximately 0.2% in the top ten. The sample is drawn from a study of technical replicates of blood from several donors. The clonotype comes from a human donor in good health. This sequence joins TRBV6-5 and TRBJ2-7; 9 bases fit TRBD1. The sample taken for sequencing was T cells isolated from PBMCs. CDR3 nucleotide sequence: TGTGCCAGCAGTAAACAGGGGGCCGTCTACGAGCAGTACTTC. Protein sequence: CASSKQGAVYEQYF.